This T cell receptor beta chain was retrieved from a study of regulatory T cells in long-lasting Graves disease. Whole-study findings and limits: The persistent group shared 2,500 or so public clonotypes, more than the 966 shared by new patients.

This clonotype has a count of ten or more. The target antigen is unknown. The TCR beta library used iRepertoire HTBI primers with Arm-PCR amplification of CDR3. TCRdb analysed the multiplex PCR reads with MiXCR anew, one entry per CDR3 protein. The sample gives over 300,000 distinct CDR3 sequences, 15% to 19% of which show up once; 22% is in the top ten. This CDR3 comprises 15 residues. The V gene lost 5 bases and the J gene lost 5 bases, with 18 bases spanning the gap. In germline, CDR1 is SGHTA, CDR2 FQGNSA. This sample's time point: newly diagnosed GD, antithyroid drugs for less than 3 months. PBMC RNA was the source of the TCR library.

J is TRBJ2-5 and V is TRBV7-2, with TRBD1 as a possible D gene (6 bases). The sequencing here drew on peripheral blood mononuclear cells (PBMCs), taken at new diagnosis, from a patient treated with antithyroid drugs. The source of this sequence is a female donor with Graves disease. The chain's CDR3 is CASSRTGTTGETQYF. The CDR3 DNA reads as TGTGCCAGCAGCCGAACCGGGACAACGGGCGAGACCCAGTACTTC. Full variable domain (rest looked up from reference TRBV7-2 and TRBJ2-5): GAGVSQSPSNKVTEKGKDVELRCDPISGHTALYWYRQSLGQGLEFLIYFQGNSAPDKSGLPSDRFSAERTGGSVSTLTIQRTQQEDSAVYLCASSRTGTTGETQYFGPGTRLLVL.